This T cell receptor (beta chain) was sequenced for a study of control samples from healthy donors and cancer patients. Assay: immunoSEQ multiplex PCR; the TCRdb copy retains only in-frame clones and omits some. The sample lists more than 100,000 clones, under 95% occurring once. Per the germline V gene, CDR1 is MNHEY and CDR2 is SVGAGI. The length of the CDR3 is 14 residues. The V gene lost 10 bases and the J gene lost 1 base, with 16 bases spanning the gap. The sequencing input was blood. V is TRBV6-5 and J is TRBJ1-1; the D is unclear. The sequence was obtained from a man between 18 and 35 years old in good health. The CDR3 DNA reads as TGTGCCACCTCCGAGGCTTCTGGGAACACTGAAGCTTTCTTT. This sequence encodes CATSEASGNTEAFF.